Listed below are T cell receptor beta chains from one sample, sequenced in a study of OX40 agonist ivuxolimab in advanced cancers. Sequencing used immunoSEQ multiplex PCR; TCRdb keeps in-frame clones, though not all of them. Of around 150,000 clones in the sample, just over 90% were seen once. This material consisted of CD4+ or CD8+ T cells sorted from blood, taken in a trial of the OX40 agonist ivuxolimab. The receptors here all came from an adult with an advanced solid tumor such as melanoma, head and neck, liver or kidney cancer. Each CDR3 is given with its conserved first and last residue. Fields, in order: J gene, D gene, clone size, V gene, CDR3 DNA, CDR3 protein. D genes are given only for firm matches. Not all rows give a size; the values are once, few, many and, for expanded clones, a class.

J: TRBJ1-3
D: TRBD1
size: .
V: TRBV7-2
DNA: TGTGCCAGCAGCCCGCTGGGACAGTCTGGAAACACCATATATTTT
CDR3: CASSPLGQSGNTIYF

J: TRBJ2-3
D: .
size: .
V: TRBV19
DNA: TGTGCCAGTGCTGGTACGGGGAAAGATACGCAGTATTTT
CDR3: CASAGTGKDTQYF

J: TRBJ2-7
D: .
size: .
V: TRBV28
DNA: TGTGCCAGCAGTTCGGGGCGGGAGCAGTACTTC
CDR3: CASSSGREQYF

J: TRBJ2-7
D: TRBD2
size: .
V: TRBV4-1
DNA: TGCGCCAGCAGCCAAGTATGGGGGAGGGCCCCCTACGAGCAGTACTTC
CDR3: CASSQVWGRAPYEQYF

J: TRBJ1-5
D: TRBD1
size: .
V: TRBV2
DNA: TGTGCCAGCAGTGAAAAGTGGGACAGCCTCCAGCCCCAGCATTTT
CDR3: CASSEKWDSLQPQHF

J: TRBJ1-1
D: TRBD1
size: .
V: TRBV6-5
DNA: TGTGCCAGTGGGACAGAAAAGAACACTGAAGCTTTCTTT
CDR3: CASGTEKNTEAFF

J: TRBJ1-1
D: .
size: .
V: TRBV30
DNA: TGTGCCTGGATAGGGGTTCGGGGTTCGGGAACTGAAGCTTTCTTT
CDR3: CAWIGVRGSGTEAFF

J: TRBJ1-2
D: .
size: .
V: TRBV28
DNA: TGTGCCAGCAGTAATATTATACAGGGTAACTATGGCTACACCTTC
CDR3: CASSNIIQGNYGYTF

J: TRBJ2-7
D: .
size: .
V: TRBV7-2
DNA: TGTGCCAGCAGCTTAGTAACGGCCCCCCGGGGTCGAACCTACGAGCAGTACTTC
CDR3: CASSLVTAPRGRTYEQYF

J: TRBJ2-7
D: .
size: .
V: TRBV6-5
DNA: TGTGCCAGTAGACAGGGCCCGGGGGCCTACGAGCAGTACTTC
CDR3: CASRQGPGAYEQYF

J: TRBJ1-2
D: TRBD1
size: .
V: TRBV12-5
DNA: TGTGCTAGTGGTTGGGGACAGGGGGGTAACTATGGCTACACCTTC
CDR3: CASGWGQGGNYGYTF

J: TRBJ2-1
D: .
size: .
V: TRBV30
DNA: TGTGCCTGGAGTGTGTCGTACGACAATGAGCAGTTCTTC
CDR3: CAWSVSYDNEQFF

J: TRBJ1-4
D: TRBD1
size: .
V: TRBV28
DNA: TGTGCCAGCAGTCCAGGGGGTGTCTCAACTAATGAAAAACTGTTTTTT
CDR3: CASSPGGVSTNEKLFF

J: TRBJ1-5
D: TRBD1
size: many
V: TRBV28
DNA: TGTGCCAGCAGTGGGGACAGGGGGTGGGAGCCCCAGCATTTT
CDR3: CASSGDRGWEPQHF

J: TRBJ1-1
D: .
size: .
V: TRBV5-1
DNA: TGCGCCAGCAGCTTAGTGGGGAAGAACACTGAAGCTTTCTTT
CDR3: CASSLVGKNTEAFF

J: TRBJ2-7
D: TRBD2
size: .
V: TRBV30
DNA: TGTGCCTGGAAAACTAGCGGGGCCTACGAGCAGTACTTC
CDR3: CAWKTSGAYEQYF

J: TRBJ2-3
D: .
size: .
V: TRBV6-5
DNA: TGTGCCAGCCCCTGGCGGCCTCGCACAGATACGCAGTATTTT
CDR3: CASPWRPRTDTQYF

J: TRBJ2-7
D: TRBD1
size: .
V: TRBV18
DNA: TGTGCCAGCTCACCAGCGTCGACAGGGATCTACGAGCAGTACTTC
CDR3: CASSPASTGIYEQYF

J: TRBJ1-3
D: .
size: .
V: TRBV7-9
DNA: TGTGCCAGCAGCCAGGATGGCAAAACCGGAAACACCATATATTTT
CDR3: CASSQDGKTGNTIYF

J: TRBJ1-5
D: .
size: .
V: TRBV28
DNA: TGTGCCAGCAGGGACGGTCGGGGGGAGCCCCAGCATTTT
CDR3: CASRDGRGEPQHF

J: TRBJ1-1
D: .
size: once
V: TRBV5-1
DNA: TGCGCCAGCAGCTTTTACAGAGGGGGGAACACTGAAGCTTTCTTT
CDR3: CASSFYRGGNTEAFF

J: TRBJ1-5
D: TRBD1
size: few
V: TRBV19
DNA: TGTGCCAGTAGTACTAGACAGGGAGAGAGGCCCCAGCATTTT
CDR3: CASSTRQGERPQHF

J: TRBJ1-2
D: .
size: .
V: TRBV19
DNA: TGTGCCAGTAGTATAATTGGAGGGATCTATGGCTACACCTTC
CDR3: CASSIIGGIYGYTF

J: TRBJ1-3
D: .
size: once
V: TRBV12-5
DNA: TGTGCTAGTGGTCTAGGGGACCGGAGGCTCTCTGGAAACACCATATATTTT
CDR3: CASGLGDRRLSGNTIYF

J: TRBJ2-3
D: .
size: .
V: TRBV7-9
DNA: TGTGCCAGCAGCCTTCTGACGGTAGATACGCAGTATTTT
CDR3: CASSLLTVDTQYF

J: TRBJ2-7
D: .
size: .
V: TRBV2
DNA: TGTGCCAGCAGTGAAAGGGCAGCCTACTACGAGCAGTACTTC
CDR3: CASSERAAYYEQYF

J: TRBJ1-1
D: .
size: .
V: TRBV7-9
DNA: TGTGCCAGCATCCCGGGCCGGGGGGACACTGAAGCTTTCTTT
CDR3: CASIPGRGDTEAFF

J: TRBJ2-6
D: .
size: .
V: TRBV5-4
DNA: TGTGCCAGCAGCTTGAACCGGGGGGCGAACTCTGGGGCCAACGTCCTGACTTTC
CDR3: CASSLNRGANSGANVLTF

J: TRBJ2-3
D: TRBD1
size: once
V: TRBV28
DNA: TGTGCCAGCAGTTCCAGGGACAGGGGCACAGATACGCAGTATTTT
CDR3: CASSSRDRGTDTQYF

J: TRBJ1-5
D: .
size: .
V: TRBV19
DNA: TGTGCCAGTAGTATAATGGGTCGGCAGGGGACGACTCAGCCCCAGCATTTT
CDR3: CASSIMGRQGTTQPQHF

J: TRBJ2-5
D: .
size: .
V: TRBV7-8
DNA: TGTGCCAGCAGCCGAAGCGACACCTTGGCGCGAGAGACCCAGTACTTC
CDR3: CASSRSDTLARETQYF

J: TRBJ2-1
D: .
size: .
V: TRBV4-3
DNA: TGCGCCAGCAGCCTTACGGGGGATGAGCAGTTCTTC
CDR3: CASSLTGDEQFF

J: TRBJ2-7
D: .
size: .
V: TRBV7-3
DNA: TGTGCCAGCAGCCCGTACTCGCAGGGTAACTACGAGCAGTACTTC
CDR3: CASSPYSQGNYEQYF

J: TRBJ1-3
D: .
size: .
V: TRBV10-2
DNA: TGCGCCAGCGGAGGGCAGGCCAACTCTGGAAACACCATATATTTT
CDR3: CASGGQANSGNTIYF

J: TRBJ2-3
D: TRBD2
size: .
V: TRBV25-1
DNA: TGTGCCAGCACTACTAGCGGGAGTACAGATACGCAGTATTTT
CDR3: CASTTSGSTDTQYF

J: TRBJ2-3
D: .
size: .
V: TRBV7-9
DNA: TGTGCCAGCAGCTTTCCGGGCACCGCTTTTAGCACAGATACGCAGTATTTT
CDR3: CASSFPGTAFSTDTQYF

J: TRBJ2-7
D: .
size: .
V: TRBV9
DNA: TGTGCCAGCAGCGTTGACGTTTCCTACGAGCAGTACTTC
CDR3: CASSVDVSYEQYF

J: TRBJ1-1
D: TRBD1
size: .
V: TRBV4-2
DNA: TGTGCCAGCAGCCTCGGACAGGGGCGGGGCACTGAAGCTTTCTTT
CDR3: CASSLGQGRGTEAFF

J: TRBJ1-1
D: .
size: .
V: TRBV28
DNA: TGTGCCATTGTGTCCATGAACACTGAAGCTTTCTTT
CDR3: CAIVSMNTEAFF

J: TRBJ1-4
D: TRBD1
size: .
V: TRBV28
DNA: TGTGCCAGCACCGGACAGGTCGGGTCGGAAAAACTGTTTTTT
CDR3: CASTGQVGSEKLFF

J: TRBJ2-2
D: .
size: .
V: TRBV28
DNA: TGTGCCACCCACCCCGGGGTCGGGGAGCTGTTTTTT
CDR3: CATHPGVGELFF